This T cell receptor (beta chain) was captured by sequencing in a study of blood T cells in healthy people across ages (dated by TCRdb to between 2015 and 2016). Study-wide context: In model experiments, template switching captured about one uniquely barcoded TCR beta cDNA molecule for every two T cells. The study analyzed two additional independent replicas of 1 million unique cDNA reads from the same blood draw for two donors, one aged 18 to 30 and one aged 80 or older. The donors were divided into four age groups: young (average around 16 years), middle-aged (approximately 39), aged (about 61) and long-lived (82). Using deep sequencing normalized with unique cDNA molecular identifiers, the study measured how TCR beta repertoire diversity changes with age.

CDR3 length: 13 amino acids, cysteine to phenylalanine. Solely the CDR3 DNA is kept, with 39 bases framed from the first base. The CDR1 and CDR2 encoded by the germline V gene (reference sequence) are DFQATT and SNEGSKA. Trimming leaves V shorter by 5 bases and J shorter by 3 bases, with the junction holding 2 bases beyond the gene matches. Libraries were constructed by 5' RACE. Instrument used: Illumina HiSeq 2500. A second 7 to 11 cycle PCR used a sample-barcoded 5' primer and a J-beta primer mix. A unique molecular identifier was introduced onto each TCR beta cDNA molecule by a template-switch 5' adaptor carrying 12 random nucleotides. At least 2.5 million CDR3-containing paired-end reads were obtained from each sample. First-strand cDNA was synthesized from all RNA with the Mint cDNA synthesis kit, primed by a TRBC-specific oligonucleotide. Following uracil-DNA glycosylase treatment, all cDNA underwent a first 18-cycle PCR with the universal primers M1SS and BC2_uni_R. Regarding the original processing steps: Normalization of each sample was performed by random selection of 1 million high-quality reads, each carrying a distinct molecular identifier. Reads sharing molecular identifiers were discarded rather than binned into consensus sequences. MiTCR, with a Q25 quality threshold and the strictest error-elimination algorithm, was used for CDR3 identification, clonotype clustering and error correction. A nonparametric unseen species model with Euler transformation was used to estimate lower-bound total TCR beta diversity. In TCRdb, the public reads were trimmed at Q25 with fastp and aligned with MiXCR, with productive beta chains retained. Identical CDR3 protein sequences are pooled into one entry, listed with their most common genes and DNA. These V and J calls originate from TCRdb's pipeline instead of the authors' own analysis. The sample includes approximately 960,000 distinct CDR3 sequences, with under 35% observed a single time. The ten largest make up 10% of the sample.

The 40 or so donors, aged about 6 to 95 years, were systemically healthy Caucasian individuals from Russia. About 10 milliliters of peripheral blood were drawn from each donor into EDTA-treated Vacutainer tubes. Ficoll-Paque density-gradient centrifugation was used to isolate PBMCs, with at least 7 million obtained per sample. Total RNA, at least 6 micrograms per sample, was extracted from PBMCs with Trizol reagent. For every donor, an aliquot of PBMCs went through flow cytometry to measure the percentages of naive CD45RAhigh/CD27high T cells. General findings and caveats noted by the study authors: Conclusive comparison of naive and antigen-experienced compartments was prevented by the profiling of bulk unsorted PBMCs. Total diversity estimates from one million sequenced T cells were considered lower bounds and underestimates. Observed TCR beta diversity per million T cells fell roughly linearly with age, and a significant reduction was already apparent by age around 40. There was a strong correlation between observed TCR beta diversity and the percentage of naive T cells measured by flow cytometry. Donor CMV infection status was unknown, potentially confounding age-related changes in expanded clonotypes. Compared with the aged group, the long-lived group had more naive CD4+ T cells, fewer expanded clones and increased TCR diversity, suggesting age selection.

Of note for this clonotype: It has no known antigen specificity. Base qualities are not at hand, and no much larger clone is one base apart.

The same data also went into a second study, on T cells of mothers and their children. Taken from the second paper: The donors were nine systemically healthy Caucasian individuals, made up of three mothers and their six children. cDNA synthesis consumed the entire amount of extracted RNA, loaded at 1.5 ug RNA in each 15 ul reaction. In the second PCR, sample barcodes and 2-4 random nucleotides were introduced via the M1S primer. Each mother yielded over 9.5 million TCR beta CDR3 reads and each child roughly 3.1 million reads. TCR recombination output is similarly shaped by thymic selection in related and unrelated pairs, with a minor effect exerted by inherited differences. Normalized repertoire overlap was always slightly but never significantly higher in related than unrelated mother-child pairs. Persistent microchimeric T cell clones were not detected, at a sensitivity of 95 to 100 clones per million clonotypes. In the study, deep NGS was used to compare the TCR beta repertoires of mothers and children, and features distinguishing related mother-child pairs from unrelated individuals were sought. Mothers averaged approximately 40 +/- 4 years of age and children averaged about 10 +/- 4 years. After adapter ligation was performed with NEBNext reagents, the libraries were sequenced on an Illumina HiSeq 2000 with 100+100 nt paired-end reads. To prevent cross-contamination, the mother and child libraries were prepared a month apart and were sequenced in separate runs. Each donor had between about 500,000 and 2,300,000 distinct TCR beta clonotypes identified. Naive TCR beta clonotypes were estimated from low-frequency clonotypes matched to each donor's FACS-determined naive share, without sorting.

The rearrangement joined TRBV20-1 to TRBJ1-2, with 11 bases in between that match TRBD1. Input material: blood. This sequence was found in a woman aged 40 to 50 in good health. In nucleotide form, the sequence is TGCAGTGCTGGGGGACAGGGGGACTATGGCTACACCTTC. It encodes CSAGGQGDYGYTF.